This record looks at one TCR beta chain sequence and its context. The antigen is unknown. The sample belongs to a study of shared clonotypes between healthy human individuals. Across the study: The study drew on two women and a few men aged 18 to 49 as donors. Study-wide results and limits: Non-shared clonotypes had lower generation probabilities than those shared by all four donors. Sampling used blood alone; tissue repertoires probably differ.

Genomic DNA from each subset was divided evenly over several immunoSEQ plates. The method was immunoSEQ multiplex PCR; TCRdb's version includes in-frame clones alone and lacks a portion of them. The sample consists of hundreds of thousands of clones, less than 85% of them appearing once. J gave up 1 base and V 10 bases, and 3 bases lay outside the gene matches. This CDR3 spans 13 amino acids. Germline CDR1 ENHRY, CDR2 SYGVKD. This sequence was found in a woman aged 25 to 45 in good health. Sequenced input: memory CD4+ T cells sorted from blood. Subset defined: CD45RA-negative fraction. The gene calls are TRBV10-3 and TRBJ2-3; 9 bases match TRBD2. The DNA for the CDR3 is TGTGCCAATAGCGGGAGAGGCACAGATACGCAGTATTTT. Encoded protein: CANSGRGTDTQYF.